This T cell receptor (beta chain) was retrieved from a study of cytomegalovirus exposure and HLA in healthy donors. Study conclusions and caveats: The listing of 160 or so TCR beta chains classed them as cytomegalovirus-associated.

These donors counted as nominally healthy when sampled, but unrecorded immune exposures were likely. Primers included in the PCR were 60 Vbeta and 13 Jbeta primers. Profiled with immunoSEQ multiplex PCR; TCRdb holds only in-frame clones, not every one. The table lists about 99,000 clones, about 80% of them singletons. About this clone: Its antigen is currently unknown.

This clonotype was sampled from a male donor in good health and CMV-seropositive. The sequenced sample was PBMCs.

The CDR3 sequence: CASSQGPTGVDTQYF. As DNA, the CDR3 is TGCGCCAGCAGCCAAGGTCCGACAGGGGTAGATACGCAGTATTTT. The chain is built from TRBV4-1 and TRBJ2-3; TRBD1 aligns across 8 bases. V lost 1 base and J lost 5; bases outside the gene matches: 5. Per the germline V gene, CDR1 is MGHRA and CDR2 is YSYEKL. The CDR3 sequence is 15 residues long.